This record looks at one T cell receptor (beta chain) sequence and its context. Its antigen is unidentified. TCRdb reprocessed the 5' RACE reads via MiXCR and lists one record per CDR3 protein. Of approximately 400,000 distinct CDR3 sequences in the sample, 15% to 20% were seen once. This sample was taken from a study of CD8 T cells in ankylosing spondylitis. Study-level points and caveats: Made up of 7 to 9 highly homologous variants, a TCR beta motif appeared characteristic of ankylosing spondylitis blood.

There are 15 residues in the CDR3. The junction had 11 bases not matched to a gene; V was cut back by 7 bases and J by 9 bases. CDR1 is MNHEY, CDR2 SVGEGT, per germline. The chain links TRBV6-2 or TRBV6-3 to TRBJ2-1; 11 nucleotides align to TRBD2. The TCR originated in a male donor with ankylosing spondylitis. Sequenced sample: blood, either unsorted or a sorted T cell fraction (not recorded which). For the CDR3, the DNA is TGTGCCAGCATTCCCTTAGCGGGAGGGCCGGGTGAGCAGTTCTTC. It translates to CASIPLAGGPGEQFF.